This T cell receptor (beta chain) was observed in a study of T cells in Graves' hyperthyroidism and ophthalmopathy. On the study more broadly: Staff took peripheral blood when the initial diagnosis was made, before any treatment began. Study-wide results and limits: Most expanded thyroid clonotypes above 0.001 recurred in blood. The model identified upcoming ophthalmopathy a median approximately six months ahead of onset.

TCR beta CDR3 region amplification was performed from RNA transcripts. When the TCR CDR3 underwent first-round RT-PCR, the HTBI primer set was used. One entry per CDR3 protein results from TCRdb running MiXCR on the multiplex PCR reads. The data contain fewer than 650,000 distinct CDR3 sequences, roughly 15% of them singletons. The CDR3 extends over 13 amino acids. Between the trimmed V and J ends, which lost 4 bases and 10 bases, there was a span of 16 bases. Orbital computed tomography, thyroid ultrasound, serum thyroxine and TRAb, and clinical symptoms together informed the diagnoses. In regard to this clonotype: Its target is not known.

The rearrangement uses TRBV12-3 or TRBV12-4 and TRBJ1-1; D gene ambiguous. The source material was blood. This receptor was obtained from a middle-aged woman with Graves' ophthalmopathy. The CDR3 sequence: CASSYRMEIGAFF. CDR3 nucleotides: TGTGCCAGCAGTTACAGAATGGAAATTGGAGCTTTCTTT.